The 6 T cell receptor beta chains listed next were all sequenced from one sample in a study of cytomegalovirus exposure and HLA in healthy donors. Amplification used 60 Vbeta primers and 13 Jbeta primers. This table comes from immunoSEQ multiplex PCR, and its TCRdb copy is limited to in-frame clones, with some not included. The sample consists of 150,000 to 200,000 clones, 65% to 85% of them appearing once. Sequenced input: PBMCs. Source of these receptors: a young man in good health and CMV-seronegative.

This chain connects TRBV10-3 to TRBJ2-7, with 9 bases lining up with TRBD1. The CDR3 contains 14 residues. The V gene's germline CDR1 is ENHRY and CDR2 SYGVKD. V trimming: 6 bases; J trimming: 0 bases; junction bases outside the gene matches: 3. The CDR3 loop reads CAIRRTGDSYEQYF. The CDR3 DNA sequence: TGTGCCATCAGGAGGACAGGGGACTCCTACGAGCAGTACTTC.

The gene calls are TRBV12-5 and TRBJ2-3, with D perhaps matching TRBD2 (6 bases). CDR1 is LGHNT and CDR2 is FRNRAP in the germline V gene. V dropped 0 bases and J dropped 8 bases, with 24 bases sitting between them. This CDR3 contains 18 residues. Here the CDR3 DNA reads TGTGCTAGTGGTTTGGTCCCCCCCCTAGCTGGGGAGGCGGGTACGCAGTATTTT. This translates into CASGLVPPLAGEAGTQYF.

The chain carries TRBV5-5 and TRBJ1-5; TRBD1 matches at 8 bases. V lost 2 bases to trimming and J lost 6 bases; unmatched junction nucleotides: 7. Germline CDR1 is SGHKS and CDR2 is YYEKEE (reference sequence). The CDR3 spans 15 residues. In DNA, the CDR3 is TGTGCCAGCAGCTTTGACAGGGGAATTGGTCAGCCCCAGCATTTT. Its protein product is CASSFDRGIGQPQHF.

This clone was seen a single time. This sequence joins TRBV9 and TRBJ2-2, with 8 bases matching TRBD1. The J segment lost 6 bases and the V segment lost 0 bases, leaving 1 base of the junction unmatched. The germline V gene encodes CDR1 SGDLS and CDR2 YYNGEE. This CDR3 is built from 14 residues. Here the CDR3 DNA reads TGTGCCAGCAGCGTAGCAGGGGGCCCCGGGGAGCTGTTTTTT. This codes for CASSVAGGPGELFF.

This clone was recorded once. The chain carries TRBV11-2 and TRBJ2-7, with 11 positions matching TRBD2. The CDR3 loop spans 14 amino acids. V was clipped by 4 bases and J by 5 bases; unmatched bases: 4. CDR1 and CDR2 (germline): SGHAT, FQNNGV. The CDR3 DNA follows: TGTGCCAGCAGCTGGACACTAGCGGGAGACGAGCAGTACTTC. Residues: CASSWTLAGDEQYF.

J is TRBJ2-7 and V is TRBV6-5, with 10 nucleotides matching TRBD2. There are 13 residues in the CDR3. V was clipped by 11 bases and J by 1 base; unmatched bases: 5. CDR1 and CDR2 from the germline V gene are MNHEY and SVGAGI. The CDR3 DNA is TGTGCCTACGGACTAGCGGCTTCCTACGAGCAGTACTTC. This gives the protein CAYGLAASYEQYF.